The rows below give T cell receptor beta chains drawn from one sample of a study of T-cell reconstitution after alpha-beta-depleted transplantation in children. One entry per CDR3 protein, called by TCRdb with MiXCR from the PCR reads. The profile shows approximately 91,000 distinct CDR3 sequences, roughly 8% of them singletons. The source was PBMCs from the stem cell graft donor, collected from the stem cell graft. The receptor set was obtained from a human donor who donated a stem cell graft to a child with congenital amegakaryocytic thrombocytopenia. Each CDR3 is given with its conserved first and last residue. The D gene is left open where the match is weak. Some rows have no size entry. The others give once, few or many, or a class for an expanded clone.

TGCAGCGTAGGGACTAGCGGGAGTATGTCCTACTTC,CSVGTSGSMSYF,TRBV29-1,many,TRBJ2-7,TRBD2
TGTGCCAGCAGCCCCCGATATCCTAGCGGGGGAGTCACAGATACGCAGTATTTT,CASSPRYPSGGVTDTQYF,TRBV3-1,many,TRBJ2-3,TRBD2
TGTGCCAGCAGTGAGGAGACAGGGGGCCATGAGCAGTTCTTC,CASSEETGGHEQFF,TRBV12-3/TRBV12-4,many,TRBJ2-1,TRBD1
TGCAGTGCTAGAAGGGCAGAGACGGCTGACTATGGCTACACCTTC,CSARRAETADYGYTF,TRBV20-1,-,TRBJ1-2,-
TGCGCCAGCAGCCCGGGACTAGCGGGAGGGACGGGCAATGAGCAGTTCTTC,CASSPGLAGGTGNEQFF,TRBV5-1,-,TRBJ2-1,TRBD2
TGTGCCAGCAAAGATACAGGGGCCGGGGAGCTGTTTTTT,CASKDTGAGELFF,TRBV12-3/TRBV12-4,-,TRBJ2-2,TRBD1
TGTGCCACCAGCGACCGGGAGGATAACACCGGGGAGCTGTTTTTT,CATSDREDNTGELFF,TRBV15,many,TRBJ2-2,TRBD2
TGTGCCAGCAGCTATTCGGCGTCCGTGAACACCATATATTTT,CASSYSASVNTIYF,TRBV5-5,many,TRBJ1-3,-
TGTGCCAGCAGCCTATACGGGGACAGAGGCGAGCAGTACTTC,CASSLYGDRGEQYF,TRBV9,many,TRBJ2-7,TRBD1
TGCGCCAGCAGCTCGCGACAGGGGGCTTCACCCCTCCACTTC,CASSSRQGASPLHF,TRBV5-1,-,TRBJ1-6,TRBD1
TGCAGTGCCCGGGACGGTCTGGACTCCAGGGAAGCTTTCTTT,CSARDGLDSREAFF,TRBV20-1,-,TRBJ1-1,-
TGTGCCAGCTCCACGGCGGGGGGGAATCAGCCCCAGCATTTT,CASSTAGGNQPQHF,TRBV6-1,many,TRBJ1-5,-
TGTGCCAGCAGCTTGACTGCTCTAAGCTACGAGCAGTACTTC,CASSLTALSYEQYF,TRBV7-2,many,TRBJ2-7,-
TGTGCCAGCAGGAACAGGGGGACCTCCTACGAGCAGTACTTC,CASRNRGTSYEQYF,TRBV7-2,-,TRBJ2-7,TRBD1
TGTGCCAGCAGCCAAGCCCCTAGCGGGAGGGCCGGTACAGATACGCAGTATTTT,CASSQAPSGRAGTDTQYF,TRBV4-2,many,TRBJ2-3,TRBD2
TGTGCCAGCAGCCAAGGTAGCGGGGGGGCACGCGAGCAGTACTTC,CASSQGSGGAREQYF,TRBV4-2,-,TRBJ2-7,TRBD2
TGTGCCAGCAGTAACGACAGGGCCTATGGCTACACCTTC,CASSNDRAYGYTF,TRBV25-1,many,TRBJ1-2,TRBD1
TGCAGTGCTCGGCCCGGAGGGACTAGCGGAAGAGATACGCAGTATTTT,CSARPGGTSGRDTQYF,TRBV20-1,many,TRBJ2-3,TRBD2
TGTGCCAGCAGCTTAGAAAGCGGGAGGTACAATGAGCAGTTCTTC,CASSLESGRYNEQFF,TRBV7-2,many,TRBJ2-1,TRBD2
TGCGCCAGCAGCTTGGAAGGAGATACGCAGTATTTT,CASSLEGDTQYF,TRBV5-1,many,TRBJ2-3,-
TGCGCCAGCAGCACCGGGACAGTGAACACTGAAGCTTTCTTT,CASSTGTVNTEAFF,TRBV5-1,many,TRBJ1-1,TRBD1
TGTGCCAGCAGCTTATCGGGGATCGGGTTACGTAGCCCCAATCAGCCCCAGCATTTT,CASSLSGIGLRSPNQPQHF,TRBV7-8,many,TRBJ1-5,-
TGTGCCAGCAGTTTATCGTACGGGGGCCGGACTGAAGCTTTCTTT,CASSLSYGGRTEAFF,TRBV27,-,TRBJ1-1,-
TGTGCCACCAGTGATGCCCATGAGGGGAAACGTTCACCCCTCCACTTT,CATSDAHEGKRSPLHF,TRBV24-1,-,TRBJ1-6,-
TGTGCCAGCAGTCCCGGTGGCCCGGGATGGTATTTT,CASSPGGPGWYF,TRBV11-2,many,TRBJ2-3,-
TGTGCCAGCGGCCCCGGGACTCGTGGGTTAGAGACCCAGTACTTC,CASGPGTRGLETQYF,TRBV28,-,TRBJ2-5,-
TGCAGTGCTAGAGATCTGACGGACTCCCTCCAAGAGACCCAGTACTTC,CSARDLTDSLQETQYF,TRBV20-1,many,TRBJ2-5,-
TGTGCCAGCAGCCCCATTGCGGGCTTAAATGAGCAGTTCTTC,CASSPIAGLNEQFF,TRBV7-3,few,TRBJ2-1,-
TGCGCCAGCAGCTTCTCCGGGACTAGCGGTAGGGAGACCCAGTACTTC,CASSFSGTSGRETQYF,TRBV5-1,many,TRBJ2-5,TRBD2
TGTGCCAGCAGCCAAGGGGAAACTCGTGGAAACACCATATATTTT,CASSQGETRGNTIYF,TRBV3-1,many,TRBJ1-3,-
TGTGCCATCAGCTCGCTTACTAGCGGCCTCTACAATGAGCAGTTCTTC,CAISSLTSGLYNEQFF,TRBV7-6,-,TRBJ2-1,TRBD2
TGTGCCAGCAGTCCACGGACTAGCGGGGGGTATATCTACAATGAGCAGTTCTTC,CASSPRTSGGYIYNEQFF,TRBV12-3/TRBV12-4,many,TRBJ2-1,TRBD2
TGTGCCAGCTCACCTAACCCTACGGACAGGGGGAATGGCTACACCTTC,CASSPNPTDRGNGYTF,TRBV18,few,TRBJ1-2,TRBD1
TGCAGTGCTAGTTCCAGCCGGGGAGGGTACAATGAGCAGTTCTTC,CSASSSRGGYNEQFF,TRBV20-1,many,TRBJ2-1,TRBD2
TGCAGTGCTTTTGTAGGACAGGGCGTTATTGGGGATCAGCCCCAGCATTTT,CSAFVGQGVIGDQPQHF,TRBV20-1,-,TRBJ1-5,TRBD1
TGTGCCAGCAGCTCTCTGAGGAGGGCCAAAAACATTCAGTACTTC,CASSSLRRAKNIQYF,TRBV11-2,many,TRBJ2-4,-
TGTGCCAGCAGGGCACCGGGACAGAAAAGAGATACGCAGTATTTT,CASRAPGQKRDTQYF,TRBV7-2,-,TRBJ2-3,TRBD1
TGCAGTGCTAGCATGGGGTCGGGTGTCGGTAGCAATCAGCCCCAGCATTTT,CSASMGSGVGSNQPQHF,TRBV20-1,many,TRBJ1-5,-
TGTGCCAGCTCACCCGGACAGGAGCAAGAGACCCAGTACTTC,CASSPGQEQETQYF,TRBV18,many,TRBJ2-5,TRBD1
TGTGCCAGCAGTTTTAGGGGCACCGGGGAGCTGTTTTTT,CASSFRGTGELFF,TRBV12-3/TRBV12-4,many,TRBJ2-2,-
TGTGCCTGGAGTGTCCGGGTGAGAGAGACCCAGTACTTC,CAWSVRVRETQYF,TRBV30,many,TRBJ2-5,-
TGCGCCAGCAGCTCCTTGGCAGGGGGCACCGGGGAGCTGTTTTTT,CASSSLAGGTGELFF,TRBV5-1,many,TRBJ2-2,TRBD1
TGTGCCAGCAGCTTAGTCTACGGGCAAGAGACCCAGTACTTC,CASSLVYGQETQYF,TRBV7-2,many,TRBJ2-5,-
TGTGCCAGCAGCGGGACAGGGTTTCAGCCCCAGCATTTT,CASSGTGFQPQHF,TRBV6-1,many,TRBJ1-5,TRBD1
TGTGCCAGCAGCTTAGATCCGACTTGGAATGAGCAGTTCTTC,CASSLDPTWNEQFF,TRBV11-2,many,TRBJ2-1,-
TGTGCCAGCAGCTTAGGGGACAGTTATTTTCTCTACGAGCAGTACTTC,CASSLGDSYFLYEQYF,TRBV7-9,many,TRBJ2-7,TRBD1